A selection of T cell receptor beta chains follows, all from one sample in a study of blood T cells in healthy people across ages. MiXCR, run by TCRdb on the 5' RACE reads, gives a single entry per CDR3 protein. The sample has over 500,000 distinct CDR3 sequences, about 29% seen once. The same sample was also used in a study of T cells of mothers and their children.

Input material: blood. The source is a boy between 2 and 10 years old in good health. Each CDR3 is given with its conserved first and last residue. Each record gives: CDR3 DNA, CDR3 protein, V gene, J gene, D gene, CDR3 length, clone size. D genes are given only for firm matches. Size is omitted from some rows. Given values are once, few, many or a class for expanded clones.

cdr3_nt: TGTGCCAGCAGTTATGCACATACTAGCGGGGGCCCCATTCCCTACAATGAGCAGTTCTTC
cdr3_aa: CASSYAHTSGGPIPYNEQFF
v_call: TRBV6-7
j_call: TRBJ2-1
d_call: TRBD2
cdr3_length: 20
clone_size: few

cdr3_nt: TGTGCCAGCAGCGTAGGAGGAAGTCGTTCACCCCTCCACTTT
cdr3_aa: CASSVGGSRSPLHF
v_call: TRBV9
j_call: TRBJ1-6
d_call: NA
cdr3_length: 14
clone_size: NA

cdr3_nt: TGCAGTGCTAGCCCCCACGACGGCGGGGAGCTGTTTTTT
cdr3_aa: CSASPHDGGELFF
v_call: TRBV20-1
j_call: TRBJ2-2
d_call: NA
cdr3_length: 13
clone_size: NA

cdr3_nt: TGTGCCAGCAGTGAATCTAATCTAGCGGGAGTCCCCGGGGAGCTGTTTTTT
cdr3_aa: CASSESNLAGVPGELFF
v_call: TRBV25-1
j_call: TRBJ2-2
d_call: TRBD2
cdr3_length: 17
clone_size: NA

cdr3_nt: TGCGCCAGCAGCCCACCCAGCGCGAGAGAGACCCAGTACTTC
cdr3_aa: CASSPPSARETQYF
v_call: TRBV5-1
j_call: TRBJ2-5
d_call: NA
cdr3_length: 14
clone_size: NA

cdr3_nt: TGTGCCAGCAGTTCGAATCAACAGGCTAATGAAAAACTGTTTTTT
cdr3_aa: CASSSNQQANEKLFF
v_call: TRBV27
j_call: TRBJ1-4
d_call: NA
cdr3_length: 15
clone_size: few

cdr3_nt: TGTGCCAGTAACAGGGAATCGTGGGCTGAAGCTTTCTTT
cdr3_aa: CASNRESWAEAFF
v_call: TRBV12-3/TRBV12-4
j_call: TRBJ1-1
d_call: NA
cdr3_length: 13
clone_size: NA

cdr3_nt: TGTGCCAGCAGCGCCGGACTAGGAAAAGAGACCCAGTACTTC
cdr3_aa: CASSAGLGKETQYF
v_call: TRBV7-9
j_call: TRBJ2-5
d_call: TRBD2
cdr3_length: 14
clone_size: few

cdr3_nt: TGCGCCAGCAGCTCGCCCGGGGTAAAAGAGACCCAGTACTTC
cdr3_aa: CASSSPGVKETQYF
v_call: TRBV5-1
j_call: TRBJ2-5
d_call: NA
cdr3_length: 14
clone_size: NA

cdr3_nt: TGTGCCAGCAGCTCGCTTCGGAGAAATGAGCAGTTCTTC
cdr3_aa: CASSSLRRNEQFF
v_call: TRBV12-3/TRBV12-4
j_call: TRBJ2-1
d_call: NA
cdr3_length: 13
clone_size: NA

cdr3_nt: TGCGCCAGCAGGGCCAGCGAGAGCAATGAGCAGTTCTTC
cdr3_aa: CASRASESNEQFF
v_call: TRBV5-1
j_call: TRBJ2-1
d_call: NA
cdr3_length: 13
clone_size: few

cdr3_nt: TGTGCCAGCAGCTCCAGACTAGTACCCTACAATGAGCAGTTCTTC
cdr3_aa: CASSSRLVPYNEQFF
v_call: TRBV7-8
j_call: TRBJ2-1
d_call: NA
cdr3_length: 15
clone_size: few

cdr3_nt: TGCGCCAGCAGCCAAGCCCCTTTAGGTCTGGATGAGCAGTTCTTC
cdr3_aa: CASSQAPLGLDEQFF
v_call: TRBV4-1
j_call: TRBJ2-1
d_call: NA
cdr3_length: 15
clone_size: NA

cdr3_nt: TGTGCCAGCAGCCAAGATTGCCCCGGACAGGGCGAGACCCAGTACTTC
cdr3_aa: CASSQDCPGQGETQYF
v_call: TRBV3-1
j_call: TRBJ2-5
d_call: TRBD1
cdr3_length: 16
clone_size: few

cdr3_nt: TGTGCCAGCAGCCAAATCCAGGCGAAGAACACTGAAGCTTTCTTT
cdr3_aa: CASSQIQAKNTEAFF
v_call: TRBV3-1
j_call: TRBJ1-1
d_call: NA
cdr3_length: 15
clone_size: NA

cdr3_nt: TGCAGTGCTAATGACCGGGCCTCCGGGGATTATGAAAAACTGTTTTTT
cdr3_aa: CSANDRASGDYEKLFF
v_call: TRBV20-1
j_call: TRBJ1-4
d_call: NA
cdr3_length: 16
clone_size: many

cdr3_nt: TGTGCCAGCAGCGCTTCCGGGACAGGGGCCTATGAGCAGTTCTTC
cdr3_aa: CASSASGTGAYEQFF
v_call: TRBV9
j_call: TRBJ2-1
d_call: TRBD1
cdr3_length: 15
clone_size: few

cdr3_nt: TGTGCCAGCAGTCGTAGCGGGAGCGGGGGAGGTGAGCAGTTCTTC
cdr3_aa: CASSRSGSGGGEQFF
v_call: TRBV12-3/TRBV12-4
j_call: TRBJ2-1
d_call: TRBD2
cdr3_length: 15
clone_size: NA

cdr3_nt: TGTGCCAGCAGTGAAGCCCTCTGGAGAGGGAACAAGGGCTATGGCTACACCTTC
cdr3_aa: CASSEALWRGNKGYGYTF
v_call: TRBV2
j_call: TRBJ1-2
d_call: NA
cdr3_length: 18
clone_size: NA

cdr3_nt: TGTGCCAGCGGGCGGGAGGGACCGCACGATACGCAGTATTTT
cdr3_aa: CASGREGPHDTQYF
v_call: TRBV27
j_call: TRBJ2-3
d_call: TRBD2
cdr3_length: 14
clone_size: few

cdr3_nt: TGTGCCAGCAGGAAAAGGGCAGGTTTTGAGTTCTTC
cdr3_aa: CASRKRAGFEFF
v_call: TRBV7-2
j_call: TRBJ2-5
d_call: NA
cdr3_length: 12
clone_size: few

cdr3_nt: TGCAGTGCTAGAACAGACTTTAACTATGGCTACACCTTC
cdr3_aa: CSARTDFNYGYTF
v_call: TRBV20-1
j_call: TRBJ1-2
d_call: NA
cdr3_length: 13
clone_size: few

cdr3_nt: TGTGCCAGCAGTTTGACTCAAGGAGAGACCCAGTACTTC
cdr3_aa: CASSLTQGETQYF
v_call: TRBV27
j_call: TRBJ2-5
d_call: NA
cdr3_length: 13
clone_size: few

cdr3_nt: TGTGCCAGCAGCCCATACCCGACCCCTTGGAAAAACGCTCAGTACTTC
cdr3_aa: CASSPYPTPWKNAQYF
v_call: TRBV14
j_call: TRBJ2-4
d_call: NA
cdr3_length: 16
clone_size: NA

cdr3_nt: TGTGCCAGTAGTATAGGGGACAGGGACACCGGGGAGCTGTTTTTT
cdr3_aa: CASSIGDRDTGELFF
v_call: TRBV19
j_call: TRBJ2-2
d_call: TRBD1
cdr3_length: 15
clone_size: NA

cdr3_nt: TGTGCCACCAAGGCTCTATCGCACAATGAGCAGTTCTTC
cdr3_aa: CATKALSHNEQFF
v_call: TRBV15
j_call: TRBJ2-1
d_call: NA
cdr3_length: 13
clone_size: many

cdr3_nt: TGCAGCGCTCTCTTAGGACGTGCTGAGACCCAGTACTTC
cdr3_aa: CSALLGRAETQYF
v_call: TRBV29-1
j_call: TRBJ2-5
d_call: NA
cdr3_length: 13
clone_size: few

cdr3_nt: TGTGCCTGGAGTCGGACAGGGTCTCAAGCTTTCTTT
cdr3_aa: CAWSRTGSQAFF
v_call: TRBV30
j_call: TRBJ1-1
d_call: TRBD1
cdr3_length: 12
clone_size: NA

cdr3_nt: TGTGCCAGCAGCCAAGGGACCAGGATGAAAACTGAAGCTTTCTTT
cdr3_aa: CASSQGTRMKTEAFF
v_call: TRBV3-1
j_call: TRBJ1-1
d_call: NA
cdr3_length: 15
clone_size: few

cdr3_nt: TGTGCCAGCAGTTTCGGGACAATGAACACTGAAGCTTTCTTT
cdr3_aa: CASSFGTMNTEAFF
v_call: TRBV12-3/TRBV12-4
j_call: TRBJ1-1
d_call: NA
cdr3_length: 14
clone_size: NA

cdr3_nt: TGTGCCAGCAGCCAACGGACAGCTAACACTGAAGCTTTCTTT
cdr3_aa: CASSQRTANTEAFF
v_call: TRBV11-2
j_call: TRBJ1-1
d_call: NA
cdr3_length: 14
clone_size: few

cdr3_nt: TGTGCCAGCAGCCAAGTCGTCGGGACTGAAGCTTTCTTT
cdr3_aa: CASSQVVGTEAFF
v_call: TRBV3-1
j_call: TRBJ1-1
d_call: NA
cdr3_length: 13
clone_size: few

cdr3_nt: TGTGCCAGCAGCGTAGAAGAACTAGCGGGAGCCGAGCAGTACTTC
cdr3_aa: CASSVEELAGAEQYF
v_call: TRBV9
j_call: TRBJ2-7
d_call: TRBD2
cdr3_length: 15
clone_size: NA

cdr3_nt: TGTGCCAGCAGCTTAGGTCCGGGAGGGCCTTACAATGAGCAGTTCTTC
cdr3_aa: CASSLGPGGPYNEQFF
v_call: TRBV7-9
j_call: TRBJ2-1
d_call: TRBD2
cdr3_length: 16
clone_size: NA

cdr3_nt: TGTGCCAGCTCAGGACCCCGCTACGAGCAGTACTTC
cdr3_aa: CASSGPRYEQYF
v_call: TRBV19
j_call: TRBJ2-7
d_call: NA
cdr3_length: 12
clone_size: few

cdr3_nt: TGTGCCAGCAGTCTTTACCCCCCAACAGGGAACTATGGCTACACCTTC
cdr3_aa: CASSLYPPTGNYGYTF
v_call: TRBV6-1
j_call: TRBJ1-2
d_call: NA
cdr3_length: 16
clone_size: NA

cdr3_nt: TGCAGCGTCGACGGACTAGCAGGGACAGATACGCAGTATTTT
cdr3_aa: CSVDGLAGTDTQYF
v_call: TRBV29-1
j_call: TRBJ2-3
d_call: TRBD2
cdr3_length: 14
clone_size: NA

cdr3_nt: TGCGCCAGCAGTGAGTCGGTCCCAAACCAAGAGACCCAGTACTTC
cdr3_aa: CASSESVPNQETQYF
v_call: TRBV10-2
j_call: TRBJ2-5
d_call: NA
cdr3_length: 15
clone_size: many

cdr3_nt: TGCAGTGGGTCCTTGGGCTTGAACACTGAAGCTTTCTTT
cdr3_aa: CSGSLGLNTEAFF
v_call: TRBV20-1
j_call: TRBJ1-1
d_call: NA
cdr3_length: 13
clone_size: NA

cdr3_nt: TGTGCCATCAGTGCCTCGGATCCGTCCGAGCAGTACTTC
cdr3_aa: CAISASDPSEQYF
v_call: TRBV10-3
j_call: TRBJ2-7
d_call: NA
cdr3_length: 13
clone_size: NA

cdr3_nt: TGTGCCAGCAGGGAGACAGGGGGCAGATCCTACAATGAGCAGTTCTTC
cdr3_aa: CASRETGGRSYNEQFF
v_call: TRBV27
j_call: TRBJ2-1
d_call: TRBD1
cdr3_length: 16
clone_size: few